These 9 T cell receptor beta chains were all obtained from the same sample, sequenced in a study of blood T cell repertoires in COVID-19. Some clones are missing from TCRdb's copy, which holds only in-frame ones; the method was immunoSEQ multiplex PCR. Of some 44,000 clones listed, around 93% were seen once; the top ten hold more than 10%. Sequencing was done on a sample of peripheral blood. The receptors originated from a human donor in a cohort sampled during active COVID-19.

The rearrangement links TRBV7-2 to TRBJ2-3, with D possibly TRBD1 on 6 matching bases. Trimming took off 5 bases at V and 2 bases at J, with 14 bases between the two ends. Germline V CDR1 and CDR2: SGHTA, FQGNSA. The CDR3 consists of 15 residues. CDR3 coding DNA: TGTGCCAGCAGCGAACCGGGACACATCACAGATACGCAGTATTTT. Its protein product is CASSEPGHITDTQYF.

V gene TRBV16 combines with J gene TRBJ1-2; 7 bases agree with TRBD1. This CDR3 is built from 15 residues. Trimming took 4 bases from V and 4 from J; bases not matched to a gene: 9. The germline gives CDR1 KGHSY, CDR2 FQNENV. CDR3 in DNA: TGTGCCAGCAGCCCCGGGACAGCTTCCAGCTATGGCTACACCTTC. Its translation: CASSPGTASSYGYTF.

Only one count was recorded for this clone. Here the CDR3 reads CASSMGSTAHTEAFF. The CDR3 bases are TGTGCCAGTAGTATGGGTAGCACGGCGCACACTGAAGCTTTCTTT. The V gene is TRBV19, the J gene TRBJ1-1, with no clear D. Germline CDR1 is LNHDA and CDR2 is SQIVND (reference sequence). The CDR3 is made up of 15 amino acids. V was clipped by 3 bases and J by 3 bases, with 14 bases between them.

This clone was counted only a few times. The CDR3 reads CASSFLADQMRKEQFF. As DNA, the CDR3 is TGTGCCAGCAGCTTCTTAGCGGACCAGATGCGCAAGGAGCAGTTCTTC. The chain couples TRBV11-3 to TRBJ2-1; maybe TRBD2 (6 bases). V was clipped by 3 bases and J by 10 bases, with 22 bases between them. The V gene's germline CDR1 is SGHNT and CDR2 YENEEA. The CDR3 consists of 16 residues.

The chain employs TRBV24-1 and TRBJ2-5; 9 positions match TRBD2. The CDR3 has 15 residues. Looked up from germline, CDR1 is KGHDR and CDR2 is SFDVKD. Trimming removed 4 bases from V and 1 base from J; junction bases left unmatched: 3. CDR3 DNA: TGTGCCACCAGTGACGGAGCGGGGGGCCAAGAGACCCAGTACTTC. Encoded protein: CATSDGAGGQETQYF.

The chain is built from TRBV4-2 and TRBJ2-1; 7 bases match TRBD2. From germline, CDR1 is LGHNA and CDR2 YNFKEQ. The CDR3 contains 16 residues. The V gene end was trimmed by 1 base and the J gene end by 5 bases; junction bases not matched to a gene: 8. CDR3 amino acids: CASSQGNSGRDNEQFF. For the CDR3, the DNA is TGTGCCAGCAGCCAAGGCAATAGCGGGCGGGACAATGAGCAGTTCTTC.

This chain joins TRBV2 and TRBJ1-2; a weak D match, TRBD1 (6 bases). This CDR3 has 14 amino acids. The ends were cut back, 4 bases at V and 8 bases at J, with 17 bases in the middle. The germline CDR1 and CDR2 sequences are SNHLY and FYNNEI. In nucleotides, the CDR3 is TGTGCCAGCAGTGCCACAGGGCGCAGAGGCGGCTACACCTTC. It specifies CASSATGRRGGYTF.

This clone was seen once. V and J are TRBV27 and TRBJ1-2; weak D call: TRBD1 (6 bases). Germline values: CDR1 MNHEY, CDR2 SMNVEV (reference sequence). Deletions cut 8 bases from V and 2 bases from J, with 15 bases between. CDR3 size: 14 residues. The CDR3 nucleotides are TGTGCCAGCGGACACGTAACAGGGAACTATGGCTACACCTTC. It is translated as CASGHVTGNYGYTF.

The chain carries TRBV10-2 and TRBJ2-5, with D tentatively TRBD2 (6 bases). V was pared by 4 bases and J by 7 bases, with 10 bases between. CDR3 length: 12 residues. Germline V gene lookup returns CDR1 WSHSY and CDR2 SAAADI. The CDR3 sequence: CASSGGGGTQYF. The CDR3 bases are TGCGCCAGCAGTGGGGGAGGCGGGACCCAGTACTTC.